This T cell receptor (beta chain) was captured in a study of cytotoxic CD8 clonotypes in ibrutinib-treated CLL. Study overall: Partial response occurred in approximately 25 patients and complete response in 2; at median approximately 68 months, approximately 14 remained remitted and about 12 progressed. Response samples followed a median 12 months of treatment, range 6 to 36. Study-level findings and limits: At baseline, clonality was higher than in age-matched healthy donors and correlated with CD8+ counts. Clonality was elevated at ibrutinib response and had returned toward baseline at progression.

Comments on this clone: Antigen specificity is unknown.

The protocol was immunoSEQ multiplex PCR, while the TCRdb copy is restricted to in-frame clones and leaves out a portion. The repertoire holds roughly 250,000 clones, with under 80% as singletons. V gave up 5 bases and J gave up 0 bases, with 11 bases separating them. The CDR3 covers 14 residues. CDR1 and CDR2 (germline): SGHTA, FQGTGA. This TCR was sampled from a human donor with chronic lymphocytic leukemia. Sequenced material: PBMCs, taken after 24 months of ibrutinib treatment. The chain uses TRBV7-3 and TRBJ2-7, with D possibly matching TRBD2 (5 bases). Here the CDR3 reads CASSRDPGSYEQYF. DNA for the CDR3: TGTGCCAGCAGCCGGGATCCTGGCTCCTACGAGCAGTACTTC. Full variable domain (outside the CDR3, taken from reference TRBV7-3 and TRBJ2-7): GAGVSQTPSNKVTEKGKYVELRCDPISGHTALYWYRQSLGQGPEFLIYFQGTGAADDSGLPNDRFFAVRPEGSVSTLKIQRTERGDSAVYLCASSRDPGSYEQYFGPGTRLTVT.